This TCR beta chain was sequenced in a study of T cell repertoires in cytomegalovirus infection. Study in general: Peptides in the study included HLA-C-restricted and HLA-B-restricted CMV epitopes. Broader study findings: The ex vivo response was dominated by HLA-C-restricted CMV-specific TCR beta clonotypes. Identification of carriers of CMV plus the relevant HLA was performed using cumulative public TCR beta family frequency.

TCRdb reprocessed the reads via MiXCR and lists one record per CDR3 protein. Among around 310,000 distinct CDR3 sequences, about 27% were seen once, and the ten largest hold roughly 20%. The V gene lost 4 bases and the J gene lost 5 bases, with 17 bases spanning the gap. CDR3 size: 15 residues. In germline, CDR1 is SEHNR, CDR2 FQNEAQ (reference sequence). A remark on this clonotype: What it binds is unknown.

The receptor was derived from a human donor in good health (CMV status not recorded). Some clones in this sample may be carry-over from other donors' samples. This sequence joins TRBV7-9 and TRBJ2-5, with D possibly TRBD2 on 5 matching bases. The specimen was cultured PBMCs, collected from culture after CMV antigen stimulation. The CDR3 protein is CASSSGLAGRETQYF. In DNA form, the CDR3 reads TGTGCCAGCAGCTCGGGGTTAGCAGGCCGGGAGACCCAGTACTTC. Complete variable domain (other parts from reference TRBV7-9 and TRBJ2-5): DTGVSQNPRHKITKRGQNVTFRCDPISEHNRLYWYRQTLGQGPEFLTYFQNEAQLEKSRLLSDRFSAERPKGSFSTLEIQRTEQGDSAMYLCASSSGLAGRETQYFGPGTRLLVL.